This record looks at one T cell receptor (beta chain) sequence and its context. Its cognate antigen is unknown. This table comes from immunoSEQ multiplex PCR, and its TCRdb copy is limited to in-frame clones, with some not included. The profile covers some 82,000 clones, with 91% appearing a single time and over 2% taken by the ten largest. The sample comes from a study of OX40 agonist ivuxolimab in advanced cancers. The overall study: Subjects had a mean age of about 65 years, with a range of about 23 to 85; around 80% were male.

Patients with autoimmune history or systemic immunosuppression were excluded. Study-level points and caveats: Average numbers of expanded clones were greater in CD8+ T cells than in CD4+. Some patients without response likewise showed low normalized clonal expansion.

The sample here was CD4+ or CD8+ T cells sorted from blood, taken in a trial of the OX40 agonist ivuxolimab. The TCR originated in an adult with an advanced solid tumor such as melanoma, head and neck, liver or kidney cancer.

The CDR3 protein is CASSEGDVRNQPQHF. CDR3 nucleotides: TGTGCCAGCAGTGAAGGTGACGTACGCAATCAGCCCCAGCATTTT. This chain joins TRBV2 and TRBJ1-5, with D uncertain. Trimming removed 1 base at V and 2 bases at J, with 9 bases between. Germline assignment: CDR1 SNHLY and CDR2 FYNNEI. The CDR3 has 15 amino acids.